Below, 12 T cell receptor beta chains from the same sample are listed, as sequenced in a study of T-cell reconstitution after alpha-beta-depleted transplantation in children. Preparation of the TCRbeta library used unique molecular identifiers. Each CDR3 protein gets one entry after TCRdb re-called the PCR reads with MiXCR. The data hold hundreds of thousands of distinct CDR3 sequences, with 16% observed a single time. The sequences come from PBMCs from the stem cell graft donor, collected from the stem cell graft. These receptor sequences come from a human donor who donated a stem cell graft to a child with acute myeloid leukemia.

The chain employs TRBV18 and TRBJ1-4; 7 bases are shared with TRBD1. The J segment lost 5 bases and the V segment lost 4 bases, leaving 7 bases of the junction unmatched. The CDR3 is made up of 15 amino acids. Germline V CDR1 and CDR2: KGHSH, LQKENI. Here the CDR3 reads CASSRSRDSNEKLFF. As DNA, the CDR3 is TGTGCCAGCTCACGATCAAGGGACAGCAATGAAAAACTGTTTTTT.

This chain connects TRBV20-1 to TRBJ1-4; maybe TRBD1 (5 bases). Trimming took off 0 bases at V and 3 bases at J, with 11 bases between the two ends. Germline CDR1 reads DFQATT; CDR2 reads SNEGSKA (reference sequence). CDR3 length: 15 amino acids. CDR3 DNA sequence: TGCAGTGCTAGAGACCCGGGACGGGCTAATGAAAAACTGTTTTTT. As protein: CSARDPGRANEKLFF.

The rearrangement links TRBV12-3 or TRBV12-4 to TRBJ2-3, with D possibly being TRBD2 (5 bases). This CDR3 is 13 amino acids long. V lost 6 bases and J lost 5, with 12 bases in between. CDR3 DNA sequence: TGTGCCAGCAGCCACACGGGGAGAGATACGCAGTATTTT. Its translation: CASSHTGRDTQYF.

This clonotype was counted between two and nine times. J is TRBJ1-3 and V is TRBV5-6; D ambiguous. The CDR3 extends over 13 amino acids. Trimming took 6 bases from V and 7 from J, leaving 14 bases between them. Germline V gene lookup returns CDR1 SGHDT and CDR2 YYEEEE. CDR3 nucleotides: TGTGCCAGCACCTATCTCTTGAGCAACACCATATATTTT. Amino acid sequence: CASTYLLSNTIYF.

This clonotype came up many times. The J gene is TRBJ1-5, the V gene TRBV20-1; D may be TRBD1 (6 bases). CDR1 is DFQATT, CDR2 SNEGSKA, per germline (reference sequence). The CDR3 is 14 amino acids. Trimming removed 6 bases from V and 2 bases from J, with 14 bases in between. The CDR3 DNA is TGCAGTGCGTACGGGACATCTGGCAATCAGCCCCAGCATTTT. Amino acids: CSAYGTSGNQPQHF.

Points on this clonotype: At one boundary the junction diverges from the germline segment, which might be a read error. The chain couples TRBV20-1 to TRBJ2-3; perhaps D is TRBD1 or TRBD2 (5 bases each). Germline CDR1 DFQATT, CDR2 SNEGSKA (reference sequence). The CDR3 covers 15 residues. The CDR3 reads CSARDSGGRTYTQYF. CDR3 nucleotide sequence: TGCAGCGCTAGGGATTCCGGAGGAAGGACATATACGCAGTATTTT.

This clonotype was counted a few times. The chain is built from TRBV4-1 and TRBJ2-3, with a tentative D call TRBD2 (6 bases). V shed 3 bases and J shed 1 base, with 14 bases lying between them. The CDR3 runs to 16 residues. The germline V gene has CDR1 MGHRA and CDR2 YSYEKL. The CDR3, as DNA: TGCGCCAGCAGCCAGGGTCGACTAGGAGGCACAGATACGCAGTATTTT. It specifies CASSQGRLGGTDTQYF.

This clonotype occurred many times. V is TRBV20-1 and J is TRBJ2-1; D remains unclear. The V end lost 0 bases, the J end lost 5 bases, and 8 bases lay between the germline ends. Germline values: CDR1 DFQATT, CDR2 SNEGSKA (reference sequence). The CDR3 spans 13 residues. This CDR3 reads CSARDRTDNEQFF. CDR3 DNA sequence: TGCAGTGCTAGAGACAGGACGGACAATGAGCAGTTCTTC.

This clonotype was counted ten times or more. The rearrangement joins TRBV20-1 to TRBJ1-5; the D is unclear. Germline V gene data show CDR1 as DFQATT and CDR2 as SNEGSKA (reference sequence). CDR3 length: 15 amino acids. Trimming cost V 3 bases and J 5 bases, with 17 bases left between them. The CDR3 bases are TGCAGTGCTAGGGGCCCCTTGGGGTCCGATCAGCCCCAGCATTTT. This sequence encodes CSARGPLGSDQPQHF.

This clonotype has only a few counts. The genes are TRBV7-8 and TRBJ2-5; D is possibly TRBD2 (5 bases). Germline assignment: CDR1 SGHVS and CDR2 FQNEAQ. CDR3 size: 16 residues. The V gene lost 4 bases and the J gene lost 5 bases, with 20 bases spanning the gap. The CDR3 nucleotides are TGTGCCAGCAGCTCCGGACTCTTACTTAGAGGGGAGACCCAGTACTTC. It yields the protein CASSSGLLLRGETQYF. The entire variable domain, with the rest obtained from reference TRBV7-8 and TRBJ2-5, is as follows: GAGVSQSPRYKVAKRGQDVALRCDPISGHVSLFWYQQALGQGPEFLTYFQNEAQLDKSGLPSDRFFAERPEGSVSTLKIQRTQQEDSAVYLCASSSGLLLRGETQYFGPGTRLLVL.

This clonotype was counted at least ten times. The chain links TRBV7-2 to TRBJ1-5; D unresolved. This CDR3 spans 14 amino acids. V lost 6 bases to trimming and J lost 0 bases, with 9 bases between them. Germline assignment: CDR1 SGHTA and CDR2 FQGNSA. CDR3: CASSSQTSNQPQHF. The CDR3 DNA reads as TGTGCCAGCAGTTCACAGACTAGCAATCAGCCCCAGCATTTT.

This clonotype was observed many times. The chain joins TRBV12-3 or TRBV12-4 to TRBJ1-5; 7 nucleotides line up with TRBD1. This CDR3 comprises 15 residues. V was clipped by 6 bases and J by 1 base; unmatched bases: 6. In DNA, the CDR3 is TGTGCCAGCAGCTATACAGGGGAGAGCAATCAGCCCCAGCATTTT. As protein: CASSYTGESNQPQHF.